The clone carrying this T cell receptor (beta chain) was recorded only once. Among ophthalmopathy patients, the Clinical Activity Score reached at least 3, the NOSPECS grade reached at least 4, and duration remained under 3 months. Patients with uncontrolled infections, other autoimmune diseases, pregnancy or lactation were excluded. This specimen comes from a study of T cells in Graves' hyperthyroidism and ophthalmopathy. Study as a whole: Blood was drawn when the patient was first diagnosed and still untreated.

RNA transcripts gave rise to amplified TCR beta CDR3 regions. HTBI primers were employed in a first-round RT-PCR of the TCR CDR3. TCRdb itself ran the multiplex PCR reads through MiXCR, one entry per CDR3 protein. The repertoire has around 370,000 distinct CDR3 sequences, approximately 18% of them found once; the top ten carry 35% to 50%. Trimming took off 3 bases at V and 4 bases at J, with 16 bases between the two ends. This CDR3 is 16 amino acids long. Germline V gene lookup returns CDR1 ENHRY and CDR2 SYGVKD. The chain links TRBV10-3 to TRBJ1-3; D perhaps matches TRBD1 (6 bases). Sequenced: blood. The clonotype originates from a man younger than 30 with Graves' ophthalmopathy. The CDR3 is CAISEAGGSEGNTIYF. Written as DNA, the CDR3 is TGTGCCATCAGTGAAGCCGGGGGCTCGGAAGGAAACACCATATATTTT.